These 24 T cell receptor beta chains originate from one sample sequenced in a study of tumor-infiltrating lymphocytes in primary liver carcinoma. The researchers produced TCR beta cDNA from 450 to 600 ng total RNA with a constant-region primer. ARM-PCR, slightly modified, supplied the TCR beta libraries through three nested multiplex PCR rounds. Use of TRBV1-TRBV30 forward primers with a C-beta reverse primer characterized the first two PCR rounds, which lasted ten to eleven cycles each. MiXCR, applied by TCRdb to the multiplex PCR reads, yields one record per CDR3 protein. Of about 180,000 distinct CDR3 sequences listed, around 60% are singletons. The researchers obtained blood RNA from unsorted whole blood and also extracted germline DNA. Sequencing used peripheral blood. The receptors shown here come from a man in his forties or fifties with primary liver carcinoma and hepatitis B virus infection.

This clonotype was picked up a small number of times. The rearrangement uses TRBV6-1 and TRBJ1-1, with D possibly matching TRBD1 (6 bases). CDR3 length equals 14 residues. Between the trimmed V and J ends, which lost 4 bases and 5 bases, there was a span of 14 bases. Germline V gene sequence: CDR1 MNHNS, CDR2 SASEGT. In DNA, the CDR3 is TGTGCCAGCAGTGGGGCCAGGGGCGCTACTGAAGCTTTCTTT. Protein sequence: CASSGARGATEAFF.

In this sample, this clonotype turned up once. The germline gene is not matched at one end of the junction; a read error may be the cause. The rearrangement links TRBV6-5 to TRBJ1-4, with D uncertain. CDR3 length equals 15 residues. CDR1 and CDR2 (germline): MNHEY, SVGAGI. The CDR3 spells CASSALGSTNEKLVF. The DNA for the CDR3 is TGTGCCAGCAGCGCCCTGGGATCAACTAATGAAAAACTGGTTTTT.

The genes are TRBV10-1 and TRBJ2-2; 7 bases line up with TRBD1. Looked up from germline, CDR1 is WNHNN and CDR2 is SYGVQD (reference sequence). This CDR3 region has 14 residues. The junction had 8 bases not matched to a gene; V was cut back by 8 bases and J by 5 bases. In DNA form, the CDR3 reads TGCGCCAGCTCAGGACAGGCTTCGACCGGGGAGCTGTTTTTT. This gives the protein CASSGQASTGELFF.

With respect to this clonotype: A read error may produce the germline difference seen at one junction end. J is TRBJ2-2 and V is TRBV11-2; tentatively, D is TRBD2 (6 bases). The CDR3 has 18 residues. The germline V gene encodes CDR1 SGHAT and CDR2 FQNNGV. CDR3 sequence (DNA): TGTGCCAGCATCTTAGAACTAGTGGGAGGAAGGGCCACCGGGGAGCTGTTTTTT. The encoded protein is CASILELVGGRATGELFF.

Comment on this clonotype: Given a much more abundant clone one base away, this may be a read error. V and J are TRBV11-2 and TRBJ1-2; tentative D call: TRBD1 (5 bases). The CDR3 is made up of 15 amino acids. Germline V CDR1 and CDR2: SGHAT, FQNNGV. DNA for the CDR3: TGTGCCGGCAGCTCGAACTCCGGGACTATCGGAGGCTACACCTTC. Translating it yields CAGSSNSGTIGGYTF.

This clonotype has a handful of counts. V is TRBV6-1 and J is TRBJ1-5; D remains unclear. The V gene's germline CDR1 is MNHNS and CDR2 SASEGT. This CDR3 is built from 13 residues. V shed 0 bases and J shed 2 bases, with 2 bases lying between them. The DNA for the CDR3 is TGTGCCAGCAGTGAAGCGGGCAATCAGCCCCAGCATTTT. The encoded protein is CASSEAGNQPQHF.

The V gene is TRBV6-5, the J gene TRBJ2-7, with 7 bases identical to TRBD2. V lost 8 bases to trimming and J lost 5 bases; unmatched junction nucleotides: 15. Germline-derived CDR1 and CDR2 are MNHEY and SVGAGI. This CDR3 has 15 residues. The CDR3 region has the DNA TGTGCCAGCGGGCGTGAGGCGGGAGTACCCCACGAGCAGTACTTC. Its protein product is CASGREAGVPHEQYF.

Notes on this clonotype: A clone one base away is much larger, so this may be a read error. CDR3: CSVAYGGYEQYF. CDR3 coding DNA: TGCAGCGTTGCGTACGGAGGTTACGAGCAGTACTTC. The chain has TRBV29-1 and TRBJ2-7; weak D call: TRBD2 (5 bases). Trimming removed 4 bases from V and 4 bases from J, with 11 bases in between. The CDR3 sequence is 12 residues long. CDR1 SQVTM and CDR2 ANQGSEA come from the germline V gene.

Turning to this clonotype: This may be a read error, as it is one base from a much larger clone. The chain links TRBV11-3 to TRBJ2-1; 11 nucleotides line up with TRBD2. The CDR3 is made up of 17 amino acids. V dropped 2 bases and J dropped 4; count of bases not matched to a gene: 7. The V gene's germline CDR1 is SGHNT and CDR2 YENEEA. Here the CDR3 reads CASSLYTGTSGYNEQFF. The DNA for the CDR3 is TGTGCCAGCAGCTTATACACCGGGACTAGCGGTTACAATGAGCAGTTCTTC.

The chain joins TRBV7-9 to TRBJ2-7; D gene uncertain. V was clipped by 7 bases and J by 5 bases, with 9 bases between them. The CDR3 runs 11 residues. Germline V CDR1 and CDR2: SEHNR, FQNEAQ (reference sequence). CDR3 amino acids: CASISNHEQYF. As DNA, the CDR3 is TGTGCCAGCATCTCGAATCACGAGCAGTACTTC.

J is TRBJ2-3 and V is TRBV6-2 or TRBV6-3, with D perhaps TRBD1 or TRBD2 (5 bases each). Germline CDR1 reads MNHEY; CDR2 reads SVGEGT. This CDR3 has 14 amino acids. The V gene lost 0 bases and the J gene lost 2 bases, with 6 bases spanning the gap. The CDR3: CASSYSGTTDTQYF. CDR3 sequence (DNA): TGTGCCAGCAGTTACTCGGGGACCACAGATACGCAGTATTTT.

Comment on this clonotype: The junction does not match germline at one end; this may be a read error. The chain joins TRBV28 to TRBJ1-2; D is perhaps TRBD1 (5 bases). Germline values: CDR1 MDHEN, CDR2 SYDVKM. The CDR3 is 13 residues long. In DNA form, the CDR3 reads TGTGCCAGCAGTTACGGGACGGGATATGGCTACATCTTC. It encodes CASSYGTGYGYIF.

To note about this clonotype: A read error may produce the germline difference seen at one junction end. V gene TRBV6-5 combines with J gene TRBJ1-1, with D possibly TRBD1 on 5 matching bases. The CDR3 length is 14 residues. Germline values: CDR1 MNHEY, CDR2 SVGAGI. In nucleotides, the CDR3 is TGTACCAGCAGTTACGGGACGTCGAACACTGAAGCTTTCTTT. This codes for CTSSYGTSNTEAFF.

The V call is TRBV6-1, the J call TRBJ1-1, with D possibly TRBD1 on 5 matching bases. The V end lost 7 bases, the J end lost 4 bases, and 10 bases lay between the germline ends. The CDR3 sequence is 12 residues long. Per the germline V gene, CDR1 is MNHNS and CDR2 is SASEGT. Here the CDR3 DNA reads TGTGCCAGCATGGCAGGGCTCACTGAAGCTTTCTTT. It yields the protein CASMAGLTEAFF.

The chain links TRBV29-1 to TRBJ2-5; 9 bases align to TRBD2. Germline values: CDR1 SQVTM, CDR2 ANQGSEA. The length of the CDR3 is 14 residues. J gave up 5 bases and V 7 bases, and 11 bases lay outside the gene matches. The CDR3 loop reads CSGLAVLRLETQYF. CDR3 DNA sequence: TGCAGCGGACTAGCGGTTCTGCGGTTGGAGACCCAGTACTTC.

A word on this clonotype: The junction departs from germline at one end; a sequencing error may be responsible. The chain couples TRBV11-2 to TRBJ2-1, with 9 positions matching TRBD2. Germline loops: CDR1 SGHAT, CDR2 FQNNGV. The CDR3 is 15 residues long. CDR3 in amino acids: CASREQAGGYNEQFF. DNA of the CDR3: TGTGCCAGCAGGGAACAAGCGGGAGGTTACAATGAGCAATTCTTC.

This clonotype was detected only a few times. The chain recombines TRBV5-1 with TRBJ2-2; 9 nucleotides match TRBD1. Germline-derived CDR1 and CDR2 are SGHRS and YFSETQ. The CDR3 has 14 residues. V gave up 4 bases and J gave up 4 bases; unmatched junction bases: 2. The CDR3 spells CASSKQGATGELFF. Written as DNA, the CDR3 is TGCGCCAGCAGCAAACAGGGGGCCACCGGGGAGCTGTTTTTT.

The J gene is TRBJ2-2, the V gene TRBV5-4; D remains unclear. V lost 4 bases, J lost 1 base, and 11 bases lay in between. This CDR3 spans 15 amino acids. CDR1 is SGHNT, CDR2 YYREEE, per germline (reference sequence). CDR3 coding DNA: TGTGCCAGCAGCCTGAGGAGCAGGAACACCGGGGAGCTGTTTTTT. It is translated as CASSLRSRNTGELFF.

This clonotype was seen at least ten times. The rearrangement links TRBV11-3 to TRBJ2-3; tentatively, D is TRBD1 (6 bases). The germline V and J ends were trimmed by 5 bases and 4 bases, with 16 bases remaining between them. The V gene's germline CDR1 is SGHNT and CDR2 YENEEA. There are 15 residues in the CDR3. The CDR3 bases are TGTGCCAGCAGCAAGGACAGTGGCCGCCCAGATACGCAGTATTTT. Translation gives CASSKDSGRPDTQYF.

This clonotype was seen just once. Here the CDR3 DNA reads TGTGCCAGCAGCTCCTCATACCCCGTGGCGGGAGGGCCGGTGAGTGAGCAGTTCTTC. Translating gives CASSSSYPVAGGPVSEQFF. The rearrangement uses TRBV7-9 and TRBJ2-1, with 9 nucleotides matching TRBD2. Germline loops: CDR1 SEHNR, CDR2 FQNEAQ (reference sequence). Trimming took 4 bases from V and 9 from J; bases not matched to a gene: 22. The CDR3 consists of 19 residues.

The table lists this clonotype with a few counts. The chain couples TRBV7-9 to TRBJ1-1; TRBD1 agrees at 9 bases. The length of the CDR3 is 12 residues. Per the germline V gene, CDR1 is SEHNR and CDR2 is FQNEAQ (reference sequence). The trim removed 8 bases at V and 9 bases at J, leaving 7 bases unmatched. CDR3 nucleotides: TGTGCCAGCGGCACAGGGGGCTTCCAAGCTTTCTTT. This translates into CASGTGGFQAFF.

This clonotype has a count of ten or more. CDR3 in amino acids: CASSDWGGPPGQPQHF. Written as DNA, the CDR3 is TGTGCCAGCAGTGATTGGGGCGGCCCGCCGGGCCAGCCCCAGCATTTT. The V call is TRBV6-1, the J call TRBJ1-5; tentative D call: TRBD1 (5 bases). The CDR3 length is 16 residues. CDR1 is MNHNS, CDR2 SASEGT, per germline. V lost 3 bases, J lost 7 bases, and 19 bases lay in between.

Notes on this clonotype: A junction end diverges from the germline sequence, so it may reflect a read error. This chain connects TRBV7-9 to TRBJ2-1; 10 bases match TRBD2. The germline V gene encodes CDR1 SEHNR and CDR2 FQNEAQ (reference sequence). The CDR3 sequence is 17 residues long. The CDR3 bases are TGTGCCAGCAGCTTGGAAAGACTAGCGGGCTCCTACAATAAGCAGTTCTTC. Translation gives CASSLERLAGSYNKQFF.

The table lists this clonotype with a few counts. V and J are TRBV12-3 or TRBV12-4 and TRBJ2-7; 8 bases line up with TRBD1. Unmatched junction bases numbered 7, after V lost 0 bases and J lost 6 bases. The CDR3 sequence is 15 residues long. CDR3 protein: CASSLALDRASEQYF. The DNA of the CDR3 is TGTGCCAGCAGTTTAGCCTTGGACAGGGCGTCCGAGCAGTACTTC.